This T cell receptor (beta chain) comes out of a study of T cells in Graves' hyperthyroidism and ophthalmopathy. Regarding the study as a whole: Through a model of 13 V-J features, ophthalmopathy was separated from stable hyperthyroidism. Ophthalmopathy, as predicted by the model, came a median 6.5 months after the prediction. The blood repertoire included most of the expanded thyroid clonotypes above 0.001.

The CDR3 totals 13 residues. The V and J ends lost 9 bases and 5 bases, in that order; junction bases with no gene match: 11. CDR1 is SGDLS, CDR2 YYNGEE, per germline. Graves' hyperthyroidism was deemed stable given no ophthalmopathy progression within 18 months. TCR beta CDR3 region amplification was performed from RNA transcripts. Using the HTBI primer set, a first-round RT-PCR was run on the TCR CDR3. A single record per CDR3 protein comes from TCRdb applying MiXCR to the multiplex PCR reads. The sample lists 450,000 to 700,000 distinct CDR3 sequences; about 43% were seen once. This clonotype was observed many times. The antigen is undetermined.

The material sequenced was peripheral blood or thyroid tissue (not recorded which). The receptor was isolated from a woman aged 18-29 years with Graves' hyperthyroidism. The V and J genes are TRBV9 and TRBJ2-7; 7 bases map to TRBD2. CDR3: CAKASWRENEQYF. DNA of the CDR3: TGTGCCAAGGCTAGCTGGCGGGAGAACGAGCAGTACTTC.